This section outlines one TCR beta chain sequence together with its context. Its specificity is not known. Time point: pre-sensitization, week 0. The sample's treatment: therapeutic diphenylcyclopropenone sensitization with weekly scalp DPC. Blood sampling occurred before each patch-test application. The CDR3 spans 13 residues. The V gene lost 2 bases and the J gene lost 3 bases, with 10 bases spanning the gap. CDR1 is DFQATT and CDR2 is SNEGSKA in the germline V gene (reference sequence). This sample was taken from a study of human T cells and chemical hapten exposure. Study results and caveats: Expanded TCRs grouped into significantly more large CDR3 similarity clusters than controls produced. With patch test score, the counts of PT1 expanded TCRs showed a positive correlation.

Individual cDNA molecules received unique molecular identifiers in the library. TCRdb called the RACE reads again in MiXCR, with one record for every CDR3 protein. This sample has about 80,000 distinct CDR3 sequences, with around 15% found just once. This specimen consisted of whole blood, obtained in connection with sensitization to the hapten diphenylcyclopropenone (DPC). This TCR was recovered from a woman between 50 and 59 years old with alopecia areata. Some clones in this sample may be carry-over from other donors' samples. This chain uses TRBV20-1 with TRBJ1-1; possible D gene TRBD1, 5 bases. For the CDR3, the DNA is TGCAGTGCTAGAAGGGGTTATGACACTGAAGCTTTCTTT. As protein: CSARRGYDTEAFF.